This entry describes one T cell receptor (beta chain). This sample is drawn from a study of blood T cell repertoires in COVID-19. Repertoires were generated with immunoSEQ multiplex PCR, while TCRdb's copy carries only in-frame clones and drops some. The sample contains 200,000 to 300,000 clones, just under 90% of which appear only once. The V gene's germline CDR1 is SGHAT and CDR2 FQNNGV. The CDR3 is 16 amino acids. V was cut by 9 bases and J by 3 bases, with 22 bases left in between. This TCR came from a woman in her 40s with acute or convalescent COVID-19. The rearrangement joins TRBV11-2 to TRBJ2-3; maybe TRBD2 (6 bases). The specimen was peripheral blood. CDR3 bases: TGTGCCAGTCACAGCTTTGAGGCGGGGAGGACAGATACGCAGTATTTT. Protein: CASHSFEAGRTDTQYF.